This T cell receptor beta chain was sequenced for a study of blood T cell repertoires in COVID-19. This clone was counted a few times. The method was immunoSEQ multiplex PCR; TCRdb's version includes in-frame clones alone and lacks a portion of them. The sample comprises 300,000 or so clones, over 70% of which are singletons, and about 1.2% rests with the top ten. V lost 0 bases and J lost 3; bases outside the gene matches: 4. This CDR3 is 17 amino acids long. Germline CDR1 and CDR2: LGHNT and FRNRAP. The sample consisted of peripheral blood. The sequence was obtained from a woman in her fifties or sixties with acute or convalescent COVID-19. The chain has TRBV12-5 and TRBJ2-1, with 11 bases matching TRBD2. CDR3 nucleotides: TGTGCTAGTGGTTTGGTGGGACTAGCGGACTTCTACAATGAGCAGTTCTTC. Protein product: CASGLVGLADFYNEQFF.